The 17 T cell receptor beta chains below all came from one sample that was sequenced in a study of pediatric ulcerative colitis. The method was immunoSEQ multiplex PCR; TCRdb's version includes in-frame clones alone and lacks a portion of them. The sample contains around 37,000 clones, around 75% of which appear only once. Rectal tissue came from one to two pinch biopsies taken at colonoscopy. Source material: gut tissue. The receptors shown here come from a boy between 10 and 17 years old with severe ulcerative colitis.

The J gene is TRBJ1-4, the V gene TRBV13; no firm D call. The germline CDR1 and CDR2 sequences are PRHDT and FYEKMQ (reference sequence). V was shortened by 4 bases and J by 7 bases, with 13 bases between the two germline ends. The CDR3 has 14 amino acids. The CDR3 spells CASSSRIDGEKLFF. DNA of the CDR3: TGTGCCAGCAGCTCTCGTATTGATGGTGAAAAACTGTTTTTT.

V is TRBV18 and J is TRBJ2-7; 8 positions agree with TRBD1. The CDR3 contains 18 residues. V lost 5 bases to trimming and J lost 2 bases; unmatched junction nucleotides: 17. Germline V gene data show CDR1 as KGHSH and CDR2 as LQKENI. CDR3: CASSSQTTMTGEPYEQYF. For the CDR3, the DNA is TGTGCCAGCTCATCCCAAACTACTATGACAGGGGAACCCTACGAGCAGTACTTC.

This sequence joins TRBV27 and TRBJ1-6; D call uncertain. Trimming shortened V by 5 bases and J by 0 bases, and 11 bases separated the two germline ends. The CDR3 runs 16 residues. Germline CDR1 MNHEY, CDR2 SMNVEV (reference sequence). The CDR3 nucleotides are TGTGCCAGCAGTGTGGAAGTTAGCTCCTATAATTCACCCCTCCACTTT. Translated: CASSVEVSSYNSPLHF.

This chain connects TRBV6-1 to TRBJ1-2, with 9 bases fitting TRBD1. The germline V gene has CDR1 MNHNS and CDR2 SASEGT. The V segment lost 2 bases and the J segment 5 bases; nucleotides outside the gene matches: 9. The CDR3 runs to 16 residues. CDR3 in DNA: TGTGCCAGCAGTGAAATGGGTATAGGACAGGGGTATGGCTACACCTTC. Its translation: CASSEMGIGQGYGYTF.

The chain uses TRBV27 and TRBJ1-2; tentative D call: TRBD1 (6 bases). Germline V lookup: CDR1 MNHEY, CDR2 SMNVEV (reference sequence). Between the trimmed V and J ends, which lost 3 bases and 5 bases, there was a span of 13 bases. This CDR3 spans 14 amino acids. Here the CDR3 DNA reads TGTGCCAGCAGTTTCAGGGGCACTACATATGGCTACACCTTC. Its translation: CASSFRGTTYGYTF.

This clone was observed a single time. The chain employs TRBV10-2 and TRBJ2-3; TRBD2 matches 7 bases. Germline CDR1 WSHSY, CDR2 SAAADI. The V gene end was trimmed by 7 bases and the J gene end by 3 bases; junction bases not matched to a gene: 4. There are 13 residues in the CDR3. The CDR3 nucleotides read TGCGCCAGCAAAGACGGGGGGACAGATACGCAGTATTTT. Translation: CASKDGGTDTQYF.

V usage is TRBV11-1 and J usage is TRBJ2-7; the D call may be TRBD1 or TRBD2 (5 bases each). The V end lost 4 bases, the J end lost 0 bases, and 10 bases lay between the germline ends. CDR1 SGHAT and CDR2 FQDESV come from the germline V gene (reference sequence). The CDR3 runs to 14 residues. CDR3 protein: CASSSGRSSYEQYF. The CDR3 coding sequence is TGTGCCAGCAGCTCGGGGCGTAGCTCCTACGAGCAGTACTTC.

This clone showed up just a few times. Here the CDR3 reads CASSLVSGGRYNEQFF. The CDR3 bases are TGCGCCAGCAGCTTGGTGTCGGGGGGCCGCTACAATGAGCAGTTCTTC. V usage is TRBV5-1 and J usage is TRBJ2-1; D is possibly TRBD2 (7 bases). The CDR3 is made up of 16 amino acids. CDR1 and CDR2 from the germline V gene are SGHRS and YFSETQ. Trimming took off 0 bases at V and 3 bases at J, with 13 bases between the two ends.

The CDR3 here is CASSSSDWTQYF. As DNA, the CDR3 is TGTGCCAGCAGCTCATCGGACTGGACCCAGTACTTC. This rearrangement joins TRBV7-8 to TRBJ2-7; D may be TRBD2 (5 bases). The J call may not be correct, given that the DNA end is closer to TRBJ2-5. Per the germline V gene, CDR1 is SGHVS and CDR2 is FQNEAQ. This CDR3 contains 12 residues.

This chain joins TRBV27 and TRBJ1-3; D is perhaps TRBD1 (5 bases). The germline V and J ends were trimmed by 4 bases and 0 bases, with 13 bases remaining between them. Germline CDR1 and CDR2: MNHEY and SMNVEV (reference sequence). This CDR3 is built from 16 residues. In DNA form, the CDR3 reads TGTGCCAGCAGTTACGAGGGACGGTTCTCTGGAAACACCATATATTTT. This encodes CASSYEGRFSGNTIYF.

The V call is TRBV15, the J call TRBJ2-3, with D unresolved. Trimming removed 3 bases from V and 2 bases from J, with 6 bases in between. CDR3 length equals 13 residues. The germline gives CDR1 LNHNV, CDR2 YYDKDF (reference sequence). For the CDR3, the DNA is TGTGCCACCAGCAGGCTTATCACAGATACGCAGTATTTT. Residues: CATSRLITDTQYF.

The J gene is TRBJ2-2, the V gene TRBV7-6, with TRBD1 matching over 9 bases. The CDR3 contains 16 residues. Per germline, CDR1 SGHVS and CDR2 FNYEAQ. With 5 bases clipped from V and 6 bases from J, the junction kept 10 bases outside the gene matches. The CDR3 reads CASSPNPQGAAGELFF. CDR3 nucleotide sequence: TGTGCCAGCAGCCCCAACCCACAGGGGGCGGCCGGGGAGCTGTTTTTT.

The CDR3 protein is CASSVAGRAETQYF. The CDR3 DNA sequence: TGCGCCAGCAGCGTGGCGGGCCGAGCAGAGACCCAGTACTTC. The chain has TRBV5-1 and TRBJ2-5; a possible D gene is TRBD2 (5 bases). The CDR3 is made up of 14 amino acids. CDR1 and CDR2 from the germline V gene are SGHRS and YFSETQ. V dropped 4 bases and J dropped 4 bases, with 14 bases sitting between them.

CDR3 loop: CAIQTGAVNTEAFF. The CDR3, as DNA: TGTGCCATACAGACAGGGGCGGTGAACACTGAAGCTTTCTTT. This chain links TRBV6-1 with TRBJ1-1; 8 nucleotides match TRBD1. Germline CDR1 reads MNHNS; CDR2 reads SASEGT. The J segment lost 0 bases and the V segment lost 10 bases, leaving 7 bases of the junction unmatched. This CDR3 is built from 14 residues.

This clone has only one observation. V gene TRBV2 combines with J gene TRBJ2-5; D is undetermined. V was shortened by 5 bases and J by 2 bases, with 9 bases between the two germline ends. Germline V gene data show CDR1 as SNHLY and CDR2 as FYNNEI. This CDR3 spans 13 amino acids. The CDR3 region is CASSRARQETQYF. CDR3 DNA sequence: TGTGCCAGCAGTAGGGCCCGGCAAGAGACCCAGTACTTC. Supplemented by reference TRBV2 and TRBJ2-5, the full variable domain reads EPEVTQTPSHQVTQMGQEVILRCVPISNHLYFYWYRQILGQKVEFLVSFYNNEISEKSEIFDDQFSVERPDGSNFTLKIRSTKLEDSAMYFCASSRARQETQYFGPGTRLLVL.

The chain couples TRBV7-2 to TRBJ2-3, with 11 bases lining up with TRBD2. This CDR3 region has 16 residues. CDR1 and CDR2 (germline): SGHTA, FQGNSA. Losses at the gene ends were 2 bases for V and 1 base for J; bases not matched to a gene: 2. The CDR3 loop reads CASSLTSGGRTDTQYF. DNA for the CDR3: TGTGCCAGCAGCTTAACTAGCGGGGGTCGCACAGATACGCAGTATTTT.

The chain links TRBV4-1 to TRBJ1-1, with a weak D call TRBD1 (5 bases). This CDR3 region has 14 residues. Deletions cut 1 base from V and 1 base from J, with 7 bases between. CDR1 MGHRA and CDR2 YSYEKL come from the germline V gene. The chain's CDR3 is CASSQGQGNTEAFF. CDR3 DNA: TGCGCCAGCAGCCAAGGCCAGGGGAACACTGAAGCTTTCTTT.